This T cell receptor beta chain was identified in a study of cytomegalovirus exposure and HLA in healthy donors. Measured with immunoSEQ multiplex PCR; TCRdb has only the in-frame clones, and not every one. The data show about 110,000 clones, roughly 90% seen once. The trim removed 4 bases at V and 7 bases at J, leaving 9 bases unmatched. Germline CDR1 LNHDA, CDR2 SQIVND (reference sequence). The CDR3 has 15 amino acids. Sequenced material: PBMCs. This TCR was recovered from a woman between 18 and 30 years old in good health and CMV-seronegative. J is TRBJ2-1 and V is TRBV19, with 8 bases identical to TRBD2. As DNA, the CDR3 is TGTGCCAGTAGTAACCGGGGGGGCCCAGGAAATGAGCAGTTCTTC. It yields the protein CASSNRGGPGNEQFF.